This TCR beta chain comes out of a study of control samples from healthy donors and cancer patients. Libraries were prepared by immunoSEQ multiplex PCR; TCRdb keeps only in-frame clonotypes and omits some of them. The sample comprises about 97,000 clones, around 89% of which are singletons, and approximately 8.4% rests with the top ten. V was trimmed by 5 bases and J by 7 bases, leaving 12 bases between them. CDR3 length: 13 residues. CDR1 is LNHDA and CDR2 is SQIVND in the germline V gene (reference sequence). The chain has TRBV19 and TRBJ1-5; maybe TRBD1 (6 bases). This clonotype was sampled from a man aged 25 to 45 in good health. The sequencing sample was made of blood. CDR3 nucleotide sequence: TGTGCCAGTAGTCCTCAGGGGAACCAGCCCCAGCATTTT. Its translation: CASSPQGNQPQHF.